Below, 21 T cell receptor beta chains from the same sample are listed, as sequenced in a study of chemoradiotherapy in HPV16-positive cancers. Repertoires were generated with immunoSEQ multiplex PCR, while TCRdb's copy carries only in-frame clones and drops some. This sample has 950 to 1,200 clones, with about nine tenths found just once. The sequencing used tumor tissue, collected from a patient who underwent chemoradiotherapy. All receptors come from a human donor with HPV-associated anogenital cancer.

The V and J genes are TRBV7-9 and TRBJ1-2; a possible D gene is TRBD1 (5 bases). CDR1 and CDR2 (germline): SEHNR, FQNEAQ (reference sequence). The germline V and J ends were trimmed by 0 bases and 2 bases, with 7 bases remaining between them. This CDR3 has 14 residues. The CDR3 here is CASSLAEGNYGYTF. CDR3 bases: TGTGCCAGCAGCTTAGCGGAGGGGAACTATGGCTACACCTTC.

This clone was picked up a small number of times. The V and J genes are TRBV7-2 and TRBJ1-5; D is uncertain. From germline, CDR1 is SGHTA and CDR2 FQGNSA. The CDR3 is made up of 13 amino acids. With 3 bases removed from V and 0 bases from J, the gap between germline ends came to 3 bases. The CDR3 region is CASSFNSNQPQHF. The CDR3 bases are TGTGCCAGCAGCTTCAATAGCAATCAGCCCCAGCATTTT.

V gene TRBV29-1 combines with J gene TRBJ2-3; 8 bases are a match to TRBD2. The trim removed 6 bases at V and 1 base at J, leaving 12 bases unmatched. Germline CDR1 is SQVTM and CDR2 is ANQGSEA. This CDR3 has 16 residues. The CDR3 DNA sequence: TGCAGCGTCCTTTACTCTTCGGGGGGGGGCACAGATACGCAGTATTTT. Translated, it gives CSVLYSSGGGTDTQYF.

The rearrangement uses TRBV4-1 and TRBJ2-7; D ambiguous. The CDR3 covers 14 residues. V was shortened by 4 bases and J by 2 bases, with 12 bases between the two germline ends. CDR1 and CDR2 (germline): MGHRA, YSYEKL. The CDR3, as DNA: TGCGCCAGCAGCCCTGGCGCTCAGACCTACGAGCAGTACTTC. It is translated as CASSPGAQTYEQYF.

This clone counts as large. The chain recombines TRBV4-2 with TRBJ2-7; TRBD1 matches at 11 bases. The length of the CDR3 is 15 residues. V shed 3 bases, J shed 5 bases, and the junction held 6 bases outside the gene matches. From germline, CDR1 is LGHNA and CDR2 YNFKEQ. CDR3 protein: CASSQEKGQGDEQYF. In nucleotides, the CDR3 is TGTGCCAGCAGCCAGGAAAAGGGACAGGGGGACGAGCAGTACTTC.

This sequence joins TRBV5-1 and TRBJ2-2; 7 bases fit TRBD1. This CDR3 is 17 amino acids long. CDR1 and CDR2 (germline): SGHRS, YFSETQ. The V segment lost 4 bases and the J segment 0 bases; nucleotides outside the gene matches: 9. The CDR3 DNA follows: TGCGCCAGCAGCCGAACGACAGGGCCTACGAACACCGGGGAGCTGTTTTTT. It is translated as CASSRTTGPTNTGELFF.

The chain uses TRBV7-2 and TRBJ1-3, with a tentative D call TRBD1 (6 bases). The CDR3 is 15 amino acids. Per the germline V gene, CDR1 is SGHTA and CDR2 is FQGNSA. V gave up 5 bases and J gave up 2 bases, with 13 bases separating them. CDR3 protein: CASSLRGQTGNTIYF. In nucleotides, the CDR3 is TGTGCCAGCAGCCTCAGGGGTCAGACTGGAAACACCATATATTTT.

The V gene is TRBV11-2, the J gene TRBJ2-5, with 10 positions matching TRBD2. With the DNA end fitting TRBJ2-7 better, the J assignment may be wrong. The CDR3 runs 16 residues. The germline gives CDR1 SGHAT, CDR2 FQNNGV. Here the CDR3 reads CASSLALAGAGYEQYF. CDR3 nucleotide sequence: TGTGCCAGCAGCTTAGCGCTAGCGGGAGCAGGATACGAGCAGTACTTC.

This rearrangement joins TRBV7-2 to TRBJ2-7; the match to TRBD2 covers 13 bases. The V segment lost 5 bases and the J segment 7 bases; nucleotides outside the gene matches: 11. CDR1 and CDR2 from the germline V gene are SGHTA and FQGNSA. The CDR3 loop spans 16 amino acids. The CDR3 region is CASSLKMGLAGREQYF. Written as DNA, the CDR3 is TGTGCCAGCAGCCTAAAAATGGGACTAGCGGGAAGAGAGCAGTACTTC.

The chain combines TRBV2 with TRBJ1-1; TRBD1 matches at 9 bases. Trimming removed 7 bases from V and 6 bases from J; junction bases left unmatched: 9. The CDR3 extends over 14 amino acids. Germline V lookup: CDR1 SNHLY, CDR2 FYNNEI. The CDR3 DNA reads as TGTGCCAGCATGTCGGGACAGGGAGTCCCTGAAGCTTTCTTT. It is translated as CASMSGQGVPEAFF. Supplemented by reference TRBV2 and TRBJ1-1, the full variable domain reads EPEVTQTPSHQVTQMGQEVILRCVPISNHLYFYWYRQILGQKVEFLVSFYNNEISEKSEIFDDQFSVERPDGSNFTLKIRSTKLEDSAMYFCASMSGQGVPEAFFGQGTRLTVV.

The chain links TRBV6-5 to TRBJ1-5, with 10 bases fitting TRBD1. Germline-derived CDR1 and CDR2 are MNHEY and SVGAGI. V trimming: 5 bases; J trimming: 6 bases; junction bases outside the gene matches: 7. The CDR3 spans 15 residues. CDR3 DNA: TGTGCCAGCAGTAAAGGAGGGGACAGGGGTCAGCCCCAGCATTTT. It yields the protein CASSKGGDRGQPQHF.

The V gene is TRBV4-1, the J gene TRBJ1-1; D remains ambiguous. V shed 0 bases and J shed 5 bases, with 10 bases lying between them. The CDR3 contains 14 residues. CDR1 is MGHRA, CDR2 YSYEKL, per germline. Here the CDR3 reads CASSQDFAGTEAFF. As DNA, the CDR3 is TGCGCCAGCAGCCAAGATTTTGCGGGGACTGAAGCTTTCTTT.

The chain links TRBV7-2 to TRBJ2-7; 7 bases align to TRBD1. CDR3 length: 14 amino acids. The V gene's germline CDR1 is SGHTA and CDR2 FQGNSA. Trimming cost V 6 bases and J 2 bases; bases outside gene matches: 7. The CDR3 coding sequence is TGTGCCAGCAGTATGACGGGACAGACCTACGAGCAGTACTTC. Its translation is CASSMTGQTYEQYF.

Written as DNA, the CDR3 is TGTGCCTGGGCTCCAACTAGCGGGAGAACAGATACGCAGTATTTT. Translating gives CAWAPTSGRTDTQYF. V and J are TRBV30 and TRBJ2-3; 11 bases are shared with TRBD2. Germline loops: CDR1 GTSNPN, CDR2 SVGIG (reference sequence). The J segment lost 3 bases and the V segment lost 5 bases, leaving 7 bases of the junction unmatched. The CDR3 is 15 residues long. The full variable domain, with the rest looked up from reference TRBV30 and TRBJ2-3, is SQTIHQWPATLVQPVGSPLSLECTVEGTSNPNLYWYRQAAGRGLQLLFYSVGIGQISSEVPQNLSASRPQDRQFILSSKKLLLSDSGFYLCAWAPTSGRTDTQYFGPGTRLTVL.

This clone has more than one count but fewer than ten. This chain uses TRBV18 with TRBJ1-2; D not certain. Trimming pared 1 base from V and 2 bases from J, leaving 14 bases between. The germline V gene has CDR1 KGHSH and CDR2 LQKENI. The CDR3 has 16 residues. CDR3 region: CASSPRSGEPNYGYTF. The CDR3 bases are TGTGCCAGCTCACCACGGTCCGGGGAGCCAAACTATGGCTACACCTTC.

The chain employs TRBV30 and TRBJ2-1; 7 bases are a match to TRBD1. The CDR3 loop spans 12 amino acids. Germline loops: CDR1 GTSNPN, CDR2 SVGIG (reference sequence). Trimming at V came to 3 bases and at J to 10 bases, leaving 6 bases not matched to a gene. The DNA of the CDR3 is TGTGCCTGGAGCCGTTCGGACAGGGAGCAGTTCTTC. Its protein product is CAWSRSDREQFF.

This chain links TRBV7-8 with TRBJ2-7; D may be TRBD1 or TRBD2 (5 bases each). The length of the CDR3 is 14 residues. Trimming left V 5 bases short and J 3 bases short, with 14 bases between. CDR1 is SGHVS, CDR2 FQNEAQ, per germline. The CDR3 loop is CASSGTVPSYEQYF. CDR3 sequence (DNA): TGTGCCAGCAGCGGGACCGTCCCCAGCTACGAGCAGTACTTC.

This chain uses TRBV28 with TRBJ1-5, with D possibly being TRBD1 (6 bases). V lost 3 bases, J lost 6 bases, and 12 bases lay in between. Germline V gene lookup returns CDR1 MDHEN and CDR2 SYDVKM. This CDR3 is built from 14 residues. The CDR3 DNA sequence: TGTGCCAGCAGTTTTGGCAGGGGAGGTCAGCCCCAGCATTTT. Residues: CASSFGRGGQPQHF.

The chain employs TRBV27 and TRBJ1-5, with D unclear. Germline lookup yields CDR1 MNHEY and CDR2 SMNVEV (reference sequence). Trimming left V 3 bases short and J 0 bases short, with 9 bases between. CDR3 length equals 15 residues. CDR3 sequence reads: CASSLAHSSNQPQHF. The DNA for the CDR3 is TGTGCCAGCAGTTTGGCGCACAGTAGCAATCAGCCCCAGCATTTT.

The V and J genes are TRBV7-8 and TRBJ1-2; no definite D call. Germline V lookup: CDR1 SGHVS, CDR2 FQNEAQ. The V end lost 5 bases, the J end lost 7 bases, and 17 bases lay between the germline ends. The CDR3 covers 14 residues. CDR3 protein: CASSHDPRVGGYTF. CDR3 in DNA: TGTGCCAGCAGCCACGATCCACGAGTGGGTGGCTACACCTTC.

The chain has TRBV4-2 and TRBJ1-3, with 8 positions matching TRBD1. J was trimmed by 3 bases and V by 4 bases; bases with no gene match: 8. The CDR3 has 16 amino acids. CDR1 and CDR2 from the germline V gene are LGHNA and YNFKEQ. The CDR3 nucleotides are TGTGCCAGCAGCCGGAACCAGGGGGCAAGTGGAAACACCATATATTTT. This gives the protein CASSRNQGASGNTIYF.